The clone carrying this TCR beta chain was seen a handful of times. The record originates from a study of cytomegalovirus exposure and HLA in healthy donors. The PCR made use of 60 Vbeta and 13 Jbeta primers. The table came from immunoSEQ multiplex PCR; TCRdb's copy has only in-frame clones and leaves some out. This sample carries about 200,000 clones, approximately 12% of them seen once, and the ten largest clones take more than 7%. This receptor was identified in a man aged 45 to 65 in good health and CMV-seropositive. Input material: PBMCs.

The CDR3 protein is CATSRRRGAGGADTQYF. CDR3 bases: TGTGCCACCAGCAGACGTCGAGGGGCTGGGGGCGCAGATACGCAGTATTTT. The chain has TRBV15 and TRBJ2-3; TRBD1 is a possible D gene (6 bases). The V and J ends lost 2 bases and 4 bases respectively, with 19 bases between them. In germline, CDR1 is LNHNV, CDR2 YYDKDF (reference sequence). This CDR3 has 17 residues.